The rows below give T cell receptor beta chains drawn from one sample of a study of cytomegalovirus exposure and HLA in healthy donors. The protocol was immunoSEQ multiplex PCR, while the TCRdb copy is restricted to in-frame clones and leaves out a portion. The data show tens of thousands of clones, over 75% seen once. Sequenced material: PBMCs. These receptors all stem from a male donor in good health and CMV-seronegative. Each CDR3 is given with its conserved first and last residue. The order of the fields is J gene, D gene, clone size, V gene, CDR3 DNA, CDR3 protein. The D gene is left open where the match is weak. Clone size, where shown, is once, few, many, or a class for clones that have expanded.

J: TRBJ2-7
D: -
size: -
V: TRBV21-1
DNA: TGTGCCAGCAGCACCTCGGACAGTTTACCCTACGAGCAGTACTTC
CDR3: CASSTSDSLPYEQYF

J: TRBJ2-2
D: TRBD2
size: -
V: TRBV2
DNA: TGTGCCAGCAGTTCTAGCGGGGGGCCGAACACCGGGGAGCTGTTTTTT
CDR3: CASSSSGGPNTGELFF

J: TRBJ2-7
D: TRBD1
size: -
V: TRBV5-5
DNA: TGTGCCAGCAGCTTGGGGCGGGACAGGGGGCCCTACGAGCAGTACTTC
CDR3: CASSLGRDRGPYEQYF

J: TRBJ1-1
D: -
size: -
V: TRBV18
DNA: TGTGCCAGCTCACTCGACAATTCCGGGGGGCAATCTAACACTGAAGCTTTCTTT
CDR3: CASSLDNSGGQSNTEAFF

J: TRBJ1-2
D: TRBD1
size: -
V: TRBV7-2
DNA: TGTGCCAGCAGCTCCGAAGGGACAGGGAGGAACTATGGCTACACCTTC
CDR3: CASSSEGTGRNYGYTF

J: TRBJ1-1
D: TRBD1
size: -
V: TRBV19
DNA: TGTGCCAGTAGTATAGGGGGGGACAGGGGCTTGAACACTGAAGCTTTCTTT
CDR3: CASSIGGDRGLNTEAFF

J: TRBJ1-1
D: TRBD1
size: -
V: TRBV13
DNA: TGTGCCAGCAGCTCCCCGGCAGGGGGCTCGGGAGCTTTCTTT
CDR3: CASSSPAGGSGAFF

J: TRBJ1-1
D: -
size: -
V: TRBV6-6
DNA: TGTGCCAGCAGCCAGGGCCCTGAAGCTTTCTTT
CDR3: CASSQGPEAFF

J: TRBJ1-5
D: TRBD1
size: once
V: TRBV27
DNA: TGTGCCAGCAGCGCCGAGGGACAGGGGCGGTTTGAGCCCCAGCATTTT
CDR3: CASSAEGQGRFEPQHF

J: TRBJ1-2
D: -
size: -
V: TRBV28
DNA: TGTGCCAGCAGGACTGGACTTGCAGGCTATGGCTACACCTTC
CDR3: CASRTGLAGYGYTF

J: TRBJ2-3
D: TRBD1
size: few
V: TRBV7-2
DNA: TGTGCCAGCAGCTTAGACGGACAGGGGGGTTCAGATACGCAGTATTTT
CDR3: CASSLDGQGGSDTQYF

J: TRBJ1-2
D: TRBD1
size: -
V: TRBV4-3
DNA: TGCGCCAGCAGCCACCAACAGGGGGACTATGGCTACACCTTC
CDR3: CASSHQQGDYGYTF

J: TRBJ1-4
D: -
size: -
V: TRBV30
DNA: TGTGCCTGGAGGGGGGGGGCCACTAATGAAAAACTGTTTTTT
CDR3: CAWRGGATNEKLFF

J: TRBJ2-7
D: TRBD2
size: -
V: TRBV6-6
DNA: TGTGCCAGCAGGGTGCGGGAGATCTACGAGCAGTACTTC
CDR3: CASRVREIYEQYF

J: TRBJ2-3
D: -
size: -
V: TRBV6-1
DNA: TGTGCCAGCAGTGAATCGAGAGGGGGGGGCACCGATACGCAGTATTTT
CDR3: CASSESRGGGTDTQYF